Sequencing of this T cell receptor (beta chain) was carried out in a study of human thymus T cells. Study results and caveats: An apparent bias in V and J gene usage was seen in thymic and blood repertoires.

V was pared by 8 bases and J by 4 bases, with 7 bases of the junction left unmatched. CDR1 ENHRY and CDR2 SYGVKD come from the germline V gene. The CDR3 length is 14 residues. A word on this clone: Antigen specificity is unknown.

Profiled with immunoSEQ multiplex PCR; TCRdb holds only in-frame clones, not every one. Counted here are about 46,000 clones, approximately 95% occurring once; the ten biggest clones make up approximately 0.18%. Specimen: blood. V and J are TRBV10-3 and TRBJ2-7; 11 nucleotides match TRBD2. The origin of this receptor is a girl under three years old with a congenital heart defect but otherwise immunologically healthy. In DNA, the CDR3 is TGTGCCATCGCGACTAGCGGGATGGCATACGAGCAGTACTTC. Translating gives CAIATSGMAYEQYF.